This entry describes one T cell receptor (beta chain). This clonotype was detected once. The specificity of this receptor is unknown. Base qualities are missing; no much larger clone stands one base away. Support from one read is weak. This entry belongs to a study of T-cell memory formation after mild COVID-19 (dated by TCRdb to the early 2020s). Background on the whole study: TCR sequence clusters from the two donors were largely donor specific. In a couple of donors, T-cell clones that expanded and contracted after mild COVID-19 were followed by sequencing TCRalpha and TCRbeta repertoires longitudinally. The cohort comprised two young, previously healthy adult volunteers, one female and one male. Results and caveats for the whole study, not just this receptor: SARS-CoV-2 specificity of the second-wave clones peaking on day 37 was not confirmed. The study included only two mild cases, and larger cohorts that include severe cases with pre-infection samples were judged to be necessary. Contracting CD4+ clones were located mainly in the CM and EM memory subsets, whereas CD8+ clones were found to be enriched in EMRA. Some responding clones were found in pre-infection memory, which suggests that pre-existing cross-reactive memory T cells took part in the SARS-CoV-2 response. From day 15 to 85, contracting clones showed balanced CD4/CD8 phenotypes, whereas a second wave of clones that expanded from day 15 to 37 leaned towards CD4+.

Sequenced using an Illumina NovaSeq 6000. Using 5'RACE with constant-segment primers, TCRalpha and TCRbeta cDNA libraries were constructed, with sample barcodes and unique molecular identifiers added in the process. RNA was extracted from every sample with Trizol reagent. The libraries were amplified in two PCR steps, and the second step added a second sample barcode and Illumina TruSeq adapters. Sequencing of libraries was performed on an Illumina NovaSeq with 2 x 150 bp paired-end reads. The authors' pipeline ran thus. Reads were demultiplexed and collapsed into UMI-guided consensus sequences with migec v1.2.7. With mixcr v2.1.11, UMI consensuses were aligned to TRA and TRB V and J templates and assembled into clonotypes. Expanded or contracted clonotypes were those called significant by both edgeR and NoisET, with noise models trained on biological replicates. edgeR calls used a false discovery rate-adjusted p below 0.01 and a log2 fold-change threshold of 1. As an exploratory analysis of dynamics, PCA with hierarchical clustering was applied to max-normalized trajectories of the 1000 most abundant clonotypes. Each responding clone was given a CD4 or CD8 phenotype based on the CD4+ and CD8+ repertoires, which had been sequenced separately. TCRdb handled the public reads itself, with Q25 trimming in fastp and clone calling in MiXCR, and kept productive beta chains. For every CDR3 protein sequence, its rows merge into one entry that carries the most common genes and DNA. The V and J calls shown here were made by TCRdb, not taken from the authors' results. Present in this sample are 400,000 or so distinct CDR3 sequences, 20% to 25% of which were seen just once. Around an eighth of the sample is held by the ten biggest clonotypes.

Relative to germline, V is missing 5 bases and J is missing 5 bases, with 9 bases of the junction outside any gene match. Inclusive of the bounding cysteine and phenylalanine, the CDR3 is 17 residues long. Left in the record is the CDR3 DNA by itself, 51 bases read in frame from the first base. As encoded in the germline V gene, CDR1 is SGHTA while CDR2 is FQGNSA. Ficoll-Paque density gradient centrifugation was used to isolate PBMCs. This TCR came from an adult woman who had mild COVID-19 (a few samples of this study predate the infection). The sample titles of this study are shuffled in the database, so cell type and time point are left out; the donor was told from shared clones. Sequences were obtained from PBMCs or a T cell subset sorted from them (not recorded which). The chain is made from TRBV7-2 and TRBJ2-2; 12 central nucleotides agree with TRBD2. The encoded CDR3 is CASSPLAGGPDTGELFF. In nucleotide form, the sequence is TGTGCCAGCAGCCCTCTAGCGGGAGGGCCGGATACCGGGGAGCTGTTTTTT.